These 18 T cell receptor beta chains were all obtained from the same sample, sequenced in a study of blood T cells in healthy people across ages. Combining a sample-barcoded 5' primer with a J-beta primer mix, a second PCR ran for 7 to 11 cycles. One entry per CDR3 protein results from TCRdb running MiXCR on the 5' RACE reads. The sample yields about 970,000 distinct CDR3 sequences, roughly half seen once. The sequencing input was blood. All receptors come from a woman aged 60-75 years in good health.

The chain combines TRBV12-3 or TRBV12-4 with TRBJ2-5; 7 bases align to TRBD2. The end of the DNA is better explained by TRBJ2-7, so the J call may be wrong. The CDR3 contains 13 residues. The CDR3 region has the DNA TGTGCCAGCAGCTGGGGGGGACTGGTCGAGCAGTACTTC. This encodes CASSWGGLVEQYF.

This chain uses TRBV25-1 with TRBJ2-7; 10 bases fit TRBD1. CDR1 is MGHDK and CDR2 is SYGVNS in the germline V gene. V lost 4 bases and J lost 4; bases outside the gene matches: 13. This CDR3 has 17 residues. The CDR3 loop reads CASSGAAETGGRYEQYF. DNA for the CDR3: TGTGCCAGCAGTGGAGCAGCCGAGACAGGGGGCAGGTACGAGCAGTACTTC.

The gene calls are TRBV9 and TRBJ2-5, with 15 positions matching TRBD2. V shed 0 bases, J shed 11 bases, and the junction held 5 bases outside the gene matches. Germline assignment: CDR1 SGDLS and CDR2 YYNGEE. CDR3 length: 15 amino acids. Here the CDR3 DNA reads TGTGCCAGCAGCGTAGAGGGGACTAGCGGGAGGAGTCAGTACTTC. This translates into CASSVEGTSGRSQYF.

This clonotype was detected only a few times. In DNA form, the CDR3 reads TGTGCCAGCAGAATTTCGCGGGAGCAGTACTTC. Translation: CASRISREQYF. This chain joins TRBV28 and TRBJ2-7, with D uncertain. The CDR3 totals 11 residues. Germline lookup yields CDR1 MDHEN and CDR2 SYDVKM. V was clipped by 6 bases and J by 7 bases, with 10 bases between them. Filled out from reference TRBV28 and TRBJ2-7, the complete variable domain reads DVKVTQSSRYLVKRTGEKVFLECVQDMDHENMFWYRQDPGLGLRLIYFSYDVKMKEKGDIPEGYSVSREKKERFSLILESASTNQTSMYLCASRISREQYFGPGTRLTVT.

The chain has TRBV10-3 and TRBJ2-1; no clear D gene. Germline CDR1 and CDR2: ENHRY and SYGVKD. CDR3 length equals 13 residues. V lost 3 bases to trimming and J lost 5 bases, with 8 bases between them. The CDR3: CAISDGINNEQFF. The CDR3 DNA follows: TGTGCCATCAGTGACGGAATAAACAATGAGCAGTTCTTC.

The V call is TRBV5-1, the J call TRBJ2-1, with D perhaps given as TRBD1 or TRBD2 (5 bases each). This CDR3 spans 14 amino acids. With 7 bases removed from V and 5 bases from J, the gap between germline ends came to 16 bases. Germline V gives CDR1 SGHRS, CDR2 YFSETQ. In DNA form, the CDR3 reads TGCGCCAGCCGCCTGGGACGGGATAACAATGAGCAGTTCTTC. The encoded protein is CASRLGRDNNEQFF.

This clonotype was counted between two and nine times. The rearrangement joins TRBV7-9 to TRBJ1-2; D remains unclear. Trimming shortened V by 0 bases and J by 2 bases, and 16 bases separated the two germline ends. The CDR3 length is 17 residues. Per the germline V gene, CDR1 is SEHNR and CDR2 is FQNEAQ (reference sequence). The CDR3 loop is CASSLAHLEQNNYGYTF. The CDR3, as DNA: TGTGCCAGCAGCTTAGCGCATCTAGAACAGAACAACTATGGCTACACCTTC.

The chain recombines TRBV12-3 or TRBV12-4 with TRBJ1-6, with D perhaps TRBD1 (5 bases). V was cut by 5 bases and J by 13 bases, with 12 bases left in between. This CDR3 spans 12 amino acids. Here the CDR3 DNA reads TGTGCCAGCAGTGTCACGGGGGGGCCCCTCCACTTT. It specifies CASSVTGGPLHF.

In the case of this clonotype: The junction departs from germline at one end; a sequencing error may be responsible. The chain links TRBV12-3 or TRBV12-4 to TRBJ2-3; weak D call: TRBD1 (6 bases). There are 14 residues in the CDR3. The CDR3 DNA reads TGTGCCAGCACCTCCAGGGGATACACAGATATGCAGTATTTT. Translation: CASTSRGYTDMQYF.

The chain uses TRBV4-2 and TRBJ2-4, with a possible D match to TRBD1 (6 bases). The J call may not be correct, given that the DNA end is closer to TRBJ2-7. Germline V gives CDR1 LGHNA, CDR2 YNFKEQ. The CDR3 is 16 residues long. The CDR3: CASSQGHRDNSYEQYF. As DNA, the CDR3 is TGTGCCAGCAGCCAAGGTCACCGGGACAACAGCTACGAGCAGTACTTC.

The rearrangement uses TRBV24-1 and TRBJ2-1, with TRBD2 matching over 15 bases. The CDR3 loop spans 15 amino acids. Trimming removed 5 bases from V and 9 bases from J; junction bases left unmatched: 4. Germline-derived CDR1 and CDR2 are KGHDR and SFDVKD. CDR3 DNA: TGTGCCACCAGTGTACCGGGACTAGCGGGAGGTGAGCAGTTCTTC. This sequence encodes CATSVPGLAGGEQFF.

The chain links TRBV4-2 to TRBJ2-5; D possibly corresponds to TRBD2 (6 bases). Germline V gene data show CDR1 as LGHNA and CDR2 as YNFKEQ. Trimming cost V 0 bases and J 11 bases, with 22 bases left between them. CDR3 length equals 16 residues. The CDR3 here is CASSQDGTALYNEQYF. Written as DNA, the CDR3 is TGTGCCAGCAGCCAAGATGGGACTGCGCTCTACAATGAGCAGTACTTC.

As regards this clonotype: Its ends do not fully match the called genes, so a read error is possible. The chain couples TRBV4-2 to TRBJ2-5; weak D call: TRBD1 (5 bases). Germline V gene data show CDR1 as LGHNA and CDR2 as YNFKEQ. The CDR3 is made up of 13 amino acids. The CDR3 coding sequence is TGTGCCAGCGGCCAAGACCCCCGGATAGGGGCGTACTTC. It codes for CASGQDPRIGAYF.

The gene calls are TRBV7-9 and TRBJ1-4; D is undetermined. CDR1 is SEHNR and CDR2 is FQNEAQ in the germline V gene (reference sequence). V lost 1 base, J lost 6 bases, and 15 bases lay in between. This CDR3 contains 16 residues. CDR3 bases: TGTGCCAGCAGCTTAGGTTCCCAGAACTTATATGAAAAACTGTTTTTT. Its protein is CASSLGSQNLYEKLFF.

The rearrangement links TRBV12-3 or TRBV12-4 to TRBJ2-7; 12 bases fit TRBD1. The CDR3 contains 15 residues. V gave up 4 bases and J gave up 6 bases; unmatched junction bases: 7. The CDR3 DNA reads TGTGCCAGCAGTTCTGGGACAGGGGGCGTAGGCGAGCAGTACTTC. It is translated as CASSSGTGGVGEQYF.

A few counts support this clonotype. The chain joins TRBV28 to TRBJ1-5; D remains unclear. This CDR3 spans 13 amino acids. Germline V gives CDR1 MDHEN, CDR2 SYDVKM. V was trimmed by 3 bases and J by 11 bases, leaving 14 bases between them. The CDR3 loop reads CASSFAEGLAQHF. The DNA for the CDR3 is TGTGCCAGCAGTTTTGCGGAAGGTTTGGCCCAGCATTTT.

The sample holds a few counts of this clonotype. This chain connects TRBV28 to TRBJ2-7; D remains ambiguous. Trimming removed 7 bases at V and 3 bases at J, with 25 bases between. The CDR3 covers 17 residues. Germline V lookup: CDR1 MDHEN, CDR2 SYDVKM. The CDR3 loop is CASIFWRLLNWVYEQYF. The CDR3 DNA reads TGTGCCAGCATTTTTTGGCGGTTGCTGAACTGGGTCTACGAGCAGTACTTC.

The rearrangement links TRBV27 to TRBJ1-5; no reliable D call. The CDR3 extends over 12 amino acids. Looked up from germline, CDR1 is MNHEY and CDR2 is SMNVEV (reference sequence). Deletions cut 4 bases from V and 8 bases from J, with 9 bases between. The CDR3 is CASSSLGEPQHF. Written as DNA, the CDR3 is TGTGCCAGCAGTTCCCTCGGGGAGCCCCAGCATTTT.